Listed below are T cell receptor beta chains from one sample, sequenced in a study of T cell responses to AZD1222 COVID-19 vaccine. Libraries were prepared by immunoSEQ multiplex PCR; TCRdb keeps only in-frame clonotypes and omits some of them. The profile shows over 95,000 clones, around 84% of them singletons. This sample comprised peripheral blood, obtained 28 days after the second AZD1222 dose. These TCRs come from an adult who received the AZD1222 COVID-19 vaccine. The CDR3 runs from the conserved cysteine through the conserved F or W. Fields, in order: J gene, D gene, V gene, clone size, CDR3 DNA, CDR3 protein. The D gene is left open where the match is weak. A row's size may be missing; if present it is once, few, many or a size class.

j_gene: TRBJ2-1
d_gene: -
v_gene: TRBV18
abundance: -
CDR3nt: TGTGCCAGCTCACGGGGGGAGACAGGGATCGATGAGCAGTTCTTC
CDR3aa: CASSRGETGIDEQFF

j_gene: TRBJ1-2
d_gene: -
v_gene: TRBV5-1
abundance: once
CDR3nt: TGCGCCAGCAGCTTGGCGAGGGGCTATGGCTACACCTTC
CDR3aa: CASSLARGYGYTF

j_gene: TRBJ2-5
d_gene: -
v_gene: TRBV19
abundance: once
CDR3nt: TGTGCCAGTAGTCTCAACCCGGGACACCTAGAGACCCAGTACTTC
CDR3aa: CASSLNPGHLETQYF

j_gene: TRBJ1-5
d_gene: -
v_gene: TRBV7-2
abundance: few
CDR3nt: TGTGCCAGCAGCTTAGATGTTCTCATGACCCAGCATTTT
CDR3aa: CASSLDVLMTQHF

j_gene: TRBJ1-2
d_gene: -
v_gene: TRBV5-1
abundance: -
CDR3nt: TGCGCCAGCACCGGGACATTAAACTATGGCTACACCTTC
CDR3aa: CASTGTLNYGYTF

j_gene: TRBJ2-5
d_gene: -
v_gene: TRBV11-2
abundance: -
CDR3nt: TGTGCCAGCAGCTTAGGGGACCAAGAGACCCAGTACTTC
CDR3aa: CASSLGDQETQYF

j_gene: TRBJ2-1
d_gene: -
v_gene: TRBV9
abundance: -
CDR3nt: TGTGCCAGCAGCGTAGGGGTTGGGGGATACAATGAGCAGTTCTTC
CDR3aa: CASSVGVGGYNEQFF

j_gene: TRBJ2-2
d_gene: TRBD2
v_gene: TRBV7-2
abundance: -
CDR3nt: TGTGCCAGCAGCTCGCCGGGCGGGGGCGGGGAGCTGTTTTTT
CDR3aa: CASSSPGGGGELFF

j_gene: TRBJ1-4
d_gene: -
v_gene: TRBV10-3
abundance: -
CDR3nt: TGTGCCATCAGTGACCCCGGGGCCCGTGAAAAACTGTTTTTT
CDR3aa: CAISDPGAREKLFF

j_gene: TRBJ2-5
d_gene: TRBD2
v_gene: TRBV9
abundance: -
CDR3nt: TGTGCCAGCAGCGTAGGAGGGACTATGGTTGAGACCCAGTACTTC
CDR3aa: CASSVGGTMVETQYF

j_gene: TRBJ1-2
d_gene: TRBD1
v_gene: TRBV5-4
abundance: -
CDR3nt: TGTGCCAGCAGCTTGGGAGACAGGGAGACCTATGGCTACACCTTC
CDR3aa: CASSLGDRETYGYTF

j_gene: TRBJ2-5
d_gene: -
v_gene: TRBV9
abundance: -
CDR3nt: TGTGCCAGCAGCGTGGGTGCGGGGAGGCCAGAAGAGACCCAGTACTTC
CDR3aa: CASSVGAGRPEETQYF

j_gene: TRBJ2-5
d_gene: TRBD1
v_gene: TRBV10-3
abundance: -
CDR3nt: TGTGCCATCAGTGACCCCTCCCGATCGGGACAGGGGACCGGGGAGACCCAGTACTTC
CDR3aa: CAISDPSRSGQGTGETQYF

j_gene: TRBJ2-7
d_gene: TRBD1
v_gene: TRBV11-1
abundance: -
CDR3nt: TGTGCCAGCGGGGGGACAGGTACCTACGAGCAGTACTTC
CDR3aa: CASGGTGTYEQYF

j_gene: TRBJ1-1
d_gene: -
v_gene: TRBV18
abundance: -
CDR3nt: TGTGCCAGCTCACCAGGGTCAGGGGTTGAAGCTTTCTTT
CDR3aa: CASSPGSGVEAFF

j_gene: TRBJ1-2
d_gene: -
v_gene: TRBV19
abundance: -
CDR3nt: TGTGCCAGTAGTTACTCACAGGAGGGTTACGGCTACACCTTC
CDR3aa: CASSYSQEGYGYTF

j_gene: TRBJ2-3
d_gene: -
v_gene: TRBV30
abundance: -
CDR3nt: TGTGCCTGGAGCGTCTTCCCGCTCAATAGCGTTGTCACGCAGTATTTT
CDR3aa: CAWSVFPLNSVVTQYF

j_gene: TRBJ2-4
d_gene: TRBD1
v_gene: TRBV5-1
abundance: -
CDR3nt: TGCGCCAGCAGCTTGGTTACGGGACAGGAGATACTAGCCAAAAACATTCAGTACTTC
CDR3aa: CASSLVTGQEILAKNIQYF

j_gene: TRBJ1-5
d_gene: -
v_gene: TRBV11-2
abundance: -
CDR3nt: TGTGCCAGCAGCTTGACGGGCAATCAGCCCCAGCATTTT
CDR3aa: CASSLTGNQPQHF

j_gene: TRBJ2-3
d_gene: -
v_gene: TRBV5-1
abundance: -
CDR3nt: TGCGCCAGCAGCTTGGGAGGTTCCGTGGGCACAGATACGCAGTATTTT
CDR3aa: CASSLGGSVGTDTQYF

j_gene: TRBJ1-5
d_gene: TRBD1
v_gene: TRBV6-5
abundance: once
CDR3nt: TGTGCCAGCACCCCGGGACAGGGATCCCAGCCCCAGCATTTT
CDR3aa: CASTPGQGSQPQHF

j_gene: TRBJ2-7
d_gene: TRBD1
v_gene: TRBV12-5
abundance: few
CDR3nt: TGTGCTAGTGGTTTGGTACAAAGGGACAGGGGATACGAGCAGTACTTC
CDR3aa: CASGLVQRDRGYEQYF

j_gene: TRBJ1-1
d_gene: TRBD1
v_gene: TRBV6-5
abundance: -
CDR3nt: TGTGCCACCGGTTTGGGGACAGGGGGCGACACTGAAGCTTTCTTT
CDR3aa: CATGLGTGGDTEAFF

j_gene: TRBJ1-1
d_gene: TRBD1
v_gene: TRBV6-2/TRBV6-3
abundance: -
CDR3nt: TGTGCCAGCAGTTACTATCGGACAGGGTTGAACACTGAAGCTTTCTTT
CDR3aa: CASSYYRTGLNTEAFF

j_gene: TRBJ2-2
d_gene: TRBD2
v_gene: TRBV11-3
abundance: -
CDR3nt: TGTGCACTTAGCGGGGGGGACACCGGGGAGCTGTTTTTT
CDR3aa: CALSGGDTGELFF

j_gene: TRBJ1-2
d_gene: -
v_gene: TRBV19
abundance: -
CDR3nt: TGTGCCAGTAGTATCTTCCCAGCCAACTATGGCTACACCTTC
CDR3aa: CASSIFPANYGYTF

j_gene: TRBJ1-1
d_gene: -
v_gene: TRBV3-1/TRBV3-2
abundance: once
CDR3nt: TGTGCCAGCAGCCAGCGGGTGTACTCTTACACTGAAGCTTTCTTT
CDR3aa: CASSQRVYSYTEAFF

j_gene: TRBJ2-7
d_gene: -
v_gene: TRBV24-1
abundance: few
CDR3nt: TGTGCCACCAGTGATTCGGGCCCCGGGAACGAGCAGTACTTC
CDR3aa: CATSDSGPGNEQYF

j_gene: TRBJ1-5
d_gene: -
v_gene: TRBV5-1
abundance: -
CDR3nt: TGCGCCAGCAGCTTGGAGGGGTCCCCTAATCAGCCCCAGCATTTT
CDR3aa: CASSLEGSPNQPQHF

j_gene: TRBJ2-1
d_gene: -
v_gene: TRBV18
abundance: -
CDR3nt: TGTGCCAGCTCACTAGGGAATGAGCAGTTCTTC
CDR3aa: CASSLGNEQFF

j_gene: TRBJ1-1
d_gene: -
v_gene: TRBV7-2
abundance: -
CDR3nt: TGTGCCAGCAGCTTAGTTGGGGGCTCTGAAGCTTTCTTT
CDR3aa: CASSLVGGSEAFF

j_gene: TRBJ2-5
d_gene: -
v_gene: TRBV6-4
abundance: -
CDR3nt: TGTGCCAGCAGTGACAAGTCGGAGACCCAGTACTTC
CDR3aa: CASSDKSETQYF

j_gene: TRBJ2-1
d_gene: -
v_gene: TRBV7-9
abundance: -
CDR3nt: TGTGCCAGCAGCTTAGTGGGGAATGAGCAGTTCTTC
CDR3aa: CASSLVGNEQFF

j_gene: TRBJ2-1
d_gene: -
v_gene: TRBV29-1
abundance: few
CDR3nt: TGCAGCGCTGGGGACGGGTACAATGAGCAGTTCTTC
CDR3aa: CSAGDGYNEQFF

j_gene: TRBJ1-2
d_gene: -
v_gene: TRBV10-2
abundance: -
CDR3nt: TGCGCCAGCAGTGGGATACCCTATGGCTACACCTTC
CDR3aa: CASSGIPYGYTF

j_gene: TRBJ2-3
d_gene: TRBD2
v_gene: TRBV13
abundance: -
CDR3nt: TGTGCCAGCAGCCCGAGGACTAGCGGGGGGGCTGCAGATACGCAGTATTTT
CDR3aa: CASSPRTSGGAADTQYF

j_gene: TRBJ1-4
d_gene: -
v_gene: TRBV15
abundance: -
CDR3nt: TGTGCCACCAGCAGGGGGGCAGATGGAAAAAAACTGTTTTTT
CDR3aa: CATSRGADGKKLFF

j_gene: TRBJ1-3
d_gene: -
v_gene: TRBV4-1
abundance: -
CDR3nt: TGCGCCAGCAGCCAAGTTACGGTACTGGGAAACACCATATATTTT
CDR3aa: CASSQVTVLGNTIYF

j_gene: TRBJ1-5
d_gene: TRBD1
v_gene: TRBV3-1/TRBV3-2
abundance: few
CDR3nt: TGTGCCAGCAGCCAAGACCACAGGGGGGGTTCTCAGCCCCAGCATTTT
CDR3aa: CASSQDHRGGSQPQHF

j_gene: TRBJ2-2
d_gene: -
v_gene: TRBV7-9
abundance: once
CDR3nt: TGTGCCAGCAGCTTAGGAGGAGGGTCCGGGGAGCTGTTTTTT
CDR3aa: CASSLGGGSGELFF